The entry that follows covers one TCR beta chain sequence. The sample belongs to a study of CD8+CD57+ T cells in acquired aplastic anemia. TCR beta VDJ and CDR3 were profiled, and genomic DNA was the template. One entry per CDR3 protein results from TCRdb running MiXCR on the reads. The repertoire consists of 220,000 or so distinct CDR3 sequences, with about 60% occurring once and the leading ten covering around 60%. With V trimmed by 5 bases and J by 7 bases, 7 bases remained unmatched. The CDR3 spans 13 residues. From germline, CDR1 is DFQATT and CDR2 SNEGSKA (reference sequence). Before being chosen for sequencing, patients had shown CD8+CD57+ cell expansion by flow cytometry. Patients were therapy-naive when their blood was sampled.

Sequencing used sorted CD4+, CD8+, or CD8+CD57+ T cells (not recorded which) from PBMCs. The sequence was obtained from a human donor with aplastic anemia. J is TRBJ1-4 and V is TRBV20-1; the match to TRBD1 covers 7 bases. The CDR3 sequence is CSAQGEKGEKLFF. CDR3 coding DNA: TGCAGTGCTCAGGGGGAGAAGGGTGAAAAACTGTTTTTT.